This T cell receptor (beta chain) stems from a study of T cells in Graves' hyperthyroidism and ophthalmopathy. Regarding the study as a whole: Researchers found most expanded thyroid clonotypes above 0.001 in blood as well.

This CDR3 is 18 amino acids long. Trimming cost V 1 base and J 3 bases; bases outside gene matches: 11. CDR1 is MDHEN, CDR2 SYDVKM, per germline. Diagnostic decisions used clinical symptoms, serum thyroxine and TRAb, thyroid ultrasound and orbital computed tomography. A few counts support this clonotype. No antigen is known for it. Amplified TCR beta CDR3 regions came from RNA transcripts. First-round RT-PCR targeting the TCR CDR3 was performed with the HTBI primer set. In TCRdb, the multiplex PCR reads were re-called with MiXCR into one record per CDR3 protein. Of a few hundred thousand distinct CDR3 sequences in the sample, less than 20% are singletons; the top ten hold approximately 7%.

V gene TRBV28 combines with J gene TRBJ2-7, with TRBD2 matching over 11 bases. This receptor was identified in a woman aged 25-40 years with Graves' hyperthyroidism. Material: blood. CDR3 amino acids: CASSLLMPGLAGDYEQYF. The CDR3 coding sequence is TGTGCCAGCAGTTTATTAATGCCCGGACTAGCGGGTGACTACGAGCAGTACTTC. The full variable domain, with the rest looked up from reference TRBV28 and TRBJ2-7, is DVKVTQSSRYLVKRTGEKVFLECVQDMDHENMFWYRQDPGLGLRLIYFSYDVKMKEKGDIPEGYSVSREKKERFSLILESASTNQTSMYLCASSLLMPGLAGDYEQYFGPGTRLTVT.